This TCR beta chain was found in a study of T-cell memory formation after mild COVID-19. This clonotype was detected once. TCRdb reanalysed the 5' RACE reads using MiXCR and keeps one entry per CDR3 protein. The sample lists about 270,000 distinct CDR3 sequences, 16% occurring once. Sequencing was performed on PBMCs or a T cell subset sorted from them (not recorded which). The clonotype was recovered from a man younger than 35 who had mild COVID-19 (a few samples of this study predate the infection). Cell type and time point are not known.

Here the CDR3 reads CASSLARWAGEDGYTF. CDR3 sequence (DNA): TGTGCCAGCAGCTTAGCGCGGTGGGCGGGGGAGGATGGCTACACCTTC. The chain links TRBV7-6 to TRBJ1-2, with D tentatively TRBD1 (5 bases). The CDR3 extends over 16 amino acids. CDR1 and CDR2 from the germline V gene are SGHVS and FNYEAQ. V dropped 0 bases and J dropped 6 bases, with 17 bases sitting between them.